Included here is one TCR beta chain sequence, with context. No antigen is known for it. Regarding treatment: 19 received Ad26.COV2.S at low or high dose, single or two shots; several received placebo; per-sample allocation not given. Sampling occurred on day 63 after the first vaccine or placebo injection. V lost 2 bases and J lost 1; bases outside the gene matches: 3. There are 16 residues in the CDR3. The germline CDR1 and CDR2 sequences are MNHNS and SASEGT. TCRdb's copy holds only in-frame clones and misses some; the assay was immunoSEQ multiplex PCR. The table shows approximately 300,000 clones, with around 83% occurring only once. The record originates from a study of Ad26.COV2.S vaccination and SARS-CoV-2 variants. Looking at the study overall: Within the COV1001 Ad26.COV2.S trial arm, the donor was enrolled. Ad26.COV2.S given intramuscularly, once or twice 56 days apart.

Study outcomes and limitations: Researchers cautioned that TCR breadth and depth analyses may have underestimated total T cell responses. Substantial response breadth was reportedly seen for spike-specific CD8+ and CD4+ T cells after vaccination.

This TCR was sampled from a person between 18 and 59 years old who received the Ad26.COV2.S COVID-19 vaccine or a placebo. The sample in question was peripheral blood, obtained in a trial of Ad26.COV2.S vaccine versus placebo. V gene TRBV6-1 combines with J gene TRBJ2-5; TRBD2 agrees at 11 bases. The CDR3 DNA reads TGTGCCAGCAGTGAACTAGCGGGGGGTCCCCAAGAGACCCAGTACTTC. It yields the protein CASSELAGGPQETQYF.